The sample holds one count of the clone carrying this TCR beta chain. What it binds is not known. This specimen comes from a study of early T cells in non-severe SARS-CoV-2 infection. General study points: The VDJdb matching leaned toward anti-spike CD8 responses and overlooked private and CD4 specificities.

TCRdb re-called the 5' RACE reads with MiXCR, one entry per CDR3 protein. The data contain some 77,000 distinct CDR3 sequences, about 13% of them seen just once; the ten biggest clones take up about 1%. The TCR originated in an adult who was a healthcare worker with PCR-confirmed SARS-CoV-2 infection or an uninfected control (not recorded which). The sequencing input was whole blood.

This CDR3 reads CSASAQGSQVKNIQYF. In DNA, the CDR3 is TGCAGTGCTAGTGCTCAGGGAAGTCAGGTCAAAAACATTCAGTACTTC. This chain uses TRBV20-1 with TRBJ2-4; possible D gene TRBD1, 5 bases. V was pared by 3 bases and J by 3 bases, with 18 bases between. The CDR3 extends over 16 amino acids. Germline V gene data show CDR1 as DFQATT and CDR2 as SNEGSKA (reference sequence).